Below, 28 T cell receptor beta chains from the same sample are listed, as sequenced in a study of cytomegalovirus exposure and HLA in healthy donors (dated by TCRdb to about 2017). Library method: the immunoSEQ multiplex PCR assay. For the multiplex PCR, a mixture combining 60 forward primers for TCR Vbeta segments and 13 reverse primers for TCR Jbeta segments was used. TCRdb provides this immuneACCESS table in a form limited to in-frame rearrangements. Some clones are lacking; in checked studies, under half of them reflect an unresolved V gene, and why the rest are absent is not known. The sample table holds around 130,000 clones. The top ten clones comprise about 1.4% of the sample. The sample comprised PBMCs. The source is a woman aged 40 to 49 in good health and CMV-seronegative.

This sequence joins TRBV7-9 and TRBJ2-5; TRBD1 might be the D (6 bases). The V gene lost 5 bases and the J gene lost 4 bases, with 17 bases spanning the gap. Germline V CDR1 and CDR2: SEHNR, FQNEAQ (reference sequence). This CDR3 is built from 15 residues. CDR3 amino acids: CASSPGAYRSETQYF. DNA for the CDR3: TGTGCCAGCAGCCCAGGGGCGTACCGGTCAGAGACCCAGTACTTC.

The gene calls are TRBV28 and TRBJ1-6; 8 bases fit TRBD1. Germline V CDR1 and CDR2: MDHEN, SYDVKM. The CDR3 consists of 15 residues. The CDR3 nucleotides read TGTGCGACGTGTTTGGGGACAGGTAACAATTCACCCCTCCACTTT. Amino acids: CATCLGTGNNSPLHF.

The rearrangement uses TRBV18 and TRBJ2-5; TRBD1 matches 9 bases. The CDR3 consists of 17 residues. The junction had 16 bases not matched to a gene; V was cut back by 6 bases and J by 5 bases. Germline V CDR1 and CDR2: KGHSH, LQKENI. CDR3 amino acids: CASSATGGGGGLETQYF. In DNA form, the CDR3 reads TGTGCCAGCTCGGCCACAGGGGGCGGAGGAGGATTGGAGACCCAGTACTTC.

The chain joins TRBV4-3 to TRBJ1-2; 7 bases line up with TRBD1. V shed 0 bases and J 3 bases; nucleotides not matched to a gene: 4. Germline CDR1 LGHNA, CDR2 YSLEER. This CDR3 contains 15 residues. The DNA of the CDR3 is TGCGCCAGCAGCCAAGAGGGGGACAGCCACTATGGCTACACCTTC. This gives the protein CASSQEGDSHYGYTF.

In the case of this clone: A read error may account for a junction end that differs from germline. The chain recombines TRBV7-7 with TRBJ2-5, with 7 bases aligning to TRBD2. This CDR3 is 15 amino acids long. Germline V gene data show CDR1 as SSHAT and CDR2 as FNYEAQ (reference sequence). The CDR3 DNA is TGTGCTAGCAGCCTTATCGGGAGGCTGGAAGAGACCCAGTACTTC. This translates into CASSLIGRLEETQYF.

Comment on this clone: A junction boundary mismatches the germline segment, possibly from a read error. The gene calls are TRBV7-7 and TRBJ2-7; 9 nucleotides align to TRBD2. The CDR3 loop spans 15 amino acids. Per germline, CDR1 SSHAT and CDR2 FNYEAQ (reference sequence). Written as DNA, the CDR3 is TGTGCTAGCAGCCCGCTAGCGGGGCCAACCTACGAGCAGTACTTC. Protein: CASSPLAGPTYEQYF.

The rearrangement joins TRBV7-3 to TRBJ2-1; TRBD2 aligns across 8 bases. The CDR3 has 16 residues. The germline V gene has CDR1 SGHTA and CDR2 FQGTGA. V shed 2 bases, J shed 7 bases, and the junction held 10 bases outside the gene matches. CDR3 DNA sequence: TGTGCCAGCAGCTTACCCCTTTCGGGGGGGCCGAATGAGCAGTTCTTC. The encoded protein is CASSLPLSGGPNEQFF.

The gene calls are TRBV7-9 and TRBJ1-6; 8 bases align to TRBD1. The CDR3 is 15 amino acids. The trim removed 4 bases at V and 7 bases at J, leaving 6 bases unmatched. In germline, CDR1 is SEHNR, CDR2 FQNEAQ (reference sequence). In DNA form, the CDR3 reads TGTGCCAGCAGCTGGAGGACAGGGCGGAATTCACCCCTCCACTTT. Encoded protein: CASSWRTGRNSPLHF.

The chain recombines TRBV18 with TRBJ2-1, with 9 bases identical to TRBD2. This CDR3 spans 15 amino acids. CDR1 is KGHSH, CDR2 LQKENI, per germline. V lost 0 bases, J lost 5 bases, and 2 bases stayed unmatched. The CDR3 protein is CASSPPSGGHNEQFF. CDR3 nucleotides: TGTGCCAGCTCACCACCCAGCGGGGGGCACAATGAGCAGTTCTTC.

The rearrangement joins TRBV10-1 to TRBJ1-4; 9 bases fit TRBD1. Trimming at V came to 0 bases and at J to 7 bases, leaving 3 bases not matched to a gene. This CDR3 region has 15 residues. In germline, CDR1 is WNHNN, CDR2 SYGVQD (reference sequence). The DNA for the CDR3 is TGCGCCAGCAGTGAGTCGACAGGGGGGGGTGAAAAACTGTTTTTT. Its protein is CASSESTGGGEKLFF.

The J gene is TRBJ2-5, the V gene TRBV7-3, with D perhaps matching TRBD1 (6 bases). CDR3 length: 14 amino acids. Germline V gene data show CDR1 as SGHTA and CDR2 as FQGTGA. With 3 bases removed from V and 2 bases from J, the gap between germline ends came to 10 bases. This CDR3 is CASSLGHPQETQYF. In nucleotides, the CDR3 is TGTGCCAGCAGCTTGGGACATCCGCAAGAGACCCAGTACTTC.

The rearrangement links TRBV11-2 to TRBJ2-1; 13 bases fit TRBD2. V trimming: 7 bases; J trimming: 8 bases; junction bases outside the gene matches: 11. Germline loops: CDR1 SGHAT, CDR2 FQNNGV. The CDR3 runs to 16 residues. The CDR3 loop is CASTPLTSGGAYEQFF. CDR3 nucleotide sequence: TGTGCCAGCACCCCACTAACTAGCGGGGGGGCCTATGAGCAGTTCTTC.

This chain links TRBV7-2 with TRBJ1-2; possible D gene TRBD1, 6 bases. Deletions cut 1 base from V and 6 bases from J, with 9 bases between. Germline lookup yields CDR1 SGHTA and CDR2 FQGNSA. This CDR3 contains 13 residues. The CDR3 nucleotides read TGTGCCAGCAGCTTAGACAGGGCGGATGGCTACACCTTC. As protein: CASSLDRADGYTF.

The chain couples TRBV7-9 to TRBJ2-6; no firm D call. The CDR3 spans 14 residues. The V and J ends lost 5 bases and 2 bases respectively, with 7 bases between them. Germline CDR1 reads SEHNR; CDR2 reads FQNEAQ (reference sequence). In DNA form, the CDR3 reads TGTGCCAGCAGCCACCACACTGGGGCCAACGTCCTGACTTTC. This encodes CASSHHTGANVLTF.

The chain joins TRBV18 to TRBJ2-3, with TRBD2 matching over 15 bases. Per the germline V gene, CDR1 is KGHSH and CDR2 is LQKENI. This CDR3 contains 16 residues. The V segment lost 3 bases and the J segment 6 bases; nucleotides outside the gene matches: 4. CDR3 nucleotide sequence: TGTGCCAGCTCACCGACCGGACTAGCGGGGGGGGATACGCAGTATTTT. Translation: CASSPTGLAGGDTQYF.

CDR3 DNA sequence: TGTGCCAGCAGCTTGGCAGGGGCGGATGAGCAGTTCTTC. It codes for CASSLAGADEQFF. The genes are TRBV7-3 and TRBJ2-1; the D gene is possibly TRBD1 (6 bases). This CDR3 region has 13 residues. Germline V gene data show CDR1 as SGHTA and CDR2 as FQGTGA. Trimming left V 3 bases short and J 8 bases short, with 11 bases between.

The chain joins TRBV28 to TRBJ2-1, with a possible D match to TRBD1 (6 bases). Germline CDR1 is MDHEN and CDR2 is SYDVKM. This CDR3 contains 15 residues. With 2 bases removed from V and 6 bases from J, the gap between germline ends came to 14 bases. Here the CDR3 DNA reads TGTGCCAGCAGTTTAATATACAGGGACCGCAATGAGCAGTTCTTC. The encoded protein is CASSLIYRDRNEQFF.

CDR3 residues: CASSLGRSPSTDTQYF. As DNA, the CDR3 is TGTGCCAGCAGCTTAGGTCGTAGCCCTAGCACAGATACGCAGTATTTT. The V and J genes are TRBV11-3 and TRBJ2-3; D is unresolved. Germline V gene sequence: CDR1 SGHNT, CDR2 YENEEA. The length of the CDR3 is 16 residues. V lost 1 base and J lost 0, with 11 bases in between.

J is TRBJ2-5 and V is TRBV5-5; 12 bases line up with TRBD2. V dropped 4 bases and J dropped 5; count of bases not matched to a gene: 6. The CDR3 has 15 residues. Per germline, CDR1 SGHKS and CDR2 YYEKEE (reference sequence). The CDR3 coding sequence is TGTGCCAGCAGCCTAGCGGGGGGGCCGAAGGAGACCCAGTACTTC. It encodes CASSLAGGPKETQYF.

CDR3: CASRGQGAINQPQHF. The CDR3 DNA sequence: TGTGCCAGCCGGGGACAGGGGGCGATCAATCAGCCCCAGCATTTT. J is TRBJ1-5 and V is TRBV18; 12 nucleotides agree with TRBD1. The CDR3 runs to 15 residues. The germline V gene has CDR1 KGHSH and CDR2 LQKENI. J gave up 3 bases and V 8 bases, and 5 bases lay outside the gene matches. The entire variable domain, with the rest obtained from reference TRBV18 and TRBJ1-5, is as follows: NAGVMQNPRHLVRRRGQEARLRCSPMKGHSHVYWYRQLPEEGLKFMVYLQKENIIDESGMPKERFSAEFPKEGPSILRIQQVVRGDSAAYFCASRGQGAINQPQHFGDGTRLSIL.

The CDR3, as DNA: TGTGCCAGCAGCCCCAGGGACAGGGGGTGGGCTTTCTTT. Protein product: CASSPRDRGWAFF. J is TRBJ1-1 and V is TRBV7-9; the match to TRBD1 covers 11 bases. The V gene's germline CDR1 is SEHNR and CDR2 FQNEAQ (reference sequence). The CDR3 consists of 13 residues. J was trimmed by 11 bases and V by 5 bases; bases with no gene match: 7.

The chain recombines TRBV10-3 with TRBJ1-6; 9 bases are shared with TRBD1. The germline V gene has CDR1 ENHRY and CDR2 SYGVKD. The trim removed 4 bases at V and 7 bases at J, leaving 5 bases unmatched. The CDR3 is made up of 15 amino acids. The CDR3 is CAISGGGQGNSPLHF. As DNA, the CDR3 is TGTGCCATCAGTGGCGGCGGACAGGGGAATTCACCCCTCCACTTT.

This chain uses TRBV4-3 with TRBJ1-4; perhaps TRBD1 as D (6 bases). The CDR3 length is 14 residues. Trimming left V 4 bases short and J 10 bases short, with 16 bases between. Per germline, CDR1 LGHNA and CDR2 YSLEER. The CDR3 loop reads CASSPGAGVAKLFF. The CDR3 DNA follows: TGCGCCAGCAGCCCCGGGGCAGGGGTTGCAAAACTGTTTTTT.

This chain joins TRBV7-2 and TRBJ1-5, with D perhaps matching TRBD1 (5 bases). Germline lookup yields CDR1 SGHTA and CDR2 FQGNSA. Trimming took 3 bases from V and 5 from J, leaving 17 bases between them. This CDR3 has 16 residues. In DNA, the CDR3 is TGTGCCAGCAGCTTCGGTCGGGCGGAGGGGTATCAGCCCCAGCATTTT. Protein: CASSFGRAEGYQPQHF.

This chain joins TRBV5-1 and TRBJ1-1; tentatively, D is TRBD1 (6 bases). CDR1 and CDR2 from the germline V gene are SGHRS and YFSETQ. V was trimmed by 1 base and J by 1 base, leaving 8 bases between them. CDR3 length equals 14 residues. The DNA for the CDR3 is TGCGCCAGCAGCTTGACAGGGCAGAACACTGAAGCTTTCTTT. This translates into CASSLTGQNTEAFF.

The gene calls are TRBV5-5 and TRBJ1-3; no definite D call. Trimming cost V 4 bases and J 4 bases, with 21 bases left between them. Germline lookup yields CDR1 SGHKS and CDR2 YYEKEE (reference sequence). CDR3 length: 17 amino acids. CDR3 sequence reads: CASSPSTQLSHGNTIYF. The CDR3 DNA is TGTGCCAGCAGCCCGTCGACTCAACTCTCGCACGGAAACACCATATATTTT.

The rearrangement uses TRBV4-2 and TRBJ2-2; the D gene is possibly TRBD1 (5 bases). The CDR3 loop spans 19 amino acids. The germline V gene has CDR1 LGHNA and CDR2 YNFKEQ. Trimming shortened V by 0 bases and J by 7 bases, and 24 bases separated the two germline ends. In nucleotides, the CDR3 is TGTGCCAGCAGCCAAGATCAGTCCATCGGCAGGGCCTCTTTCGGGGAGCTGTTTTTT. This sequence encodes CASSQDQSIGRASFGELFF.

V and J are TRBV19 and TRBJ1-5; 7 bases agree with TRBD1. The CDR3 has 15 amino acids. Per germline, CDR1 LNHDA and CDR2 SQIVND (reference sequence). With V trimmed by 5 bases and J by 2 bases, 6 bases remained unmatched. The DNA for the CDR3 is TGTGCCAGTAGTCCGCAAACAGGGGGCAATCAGCCCCAGCATTTT. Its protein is CASSPQTGGNQPQHF.